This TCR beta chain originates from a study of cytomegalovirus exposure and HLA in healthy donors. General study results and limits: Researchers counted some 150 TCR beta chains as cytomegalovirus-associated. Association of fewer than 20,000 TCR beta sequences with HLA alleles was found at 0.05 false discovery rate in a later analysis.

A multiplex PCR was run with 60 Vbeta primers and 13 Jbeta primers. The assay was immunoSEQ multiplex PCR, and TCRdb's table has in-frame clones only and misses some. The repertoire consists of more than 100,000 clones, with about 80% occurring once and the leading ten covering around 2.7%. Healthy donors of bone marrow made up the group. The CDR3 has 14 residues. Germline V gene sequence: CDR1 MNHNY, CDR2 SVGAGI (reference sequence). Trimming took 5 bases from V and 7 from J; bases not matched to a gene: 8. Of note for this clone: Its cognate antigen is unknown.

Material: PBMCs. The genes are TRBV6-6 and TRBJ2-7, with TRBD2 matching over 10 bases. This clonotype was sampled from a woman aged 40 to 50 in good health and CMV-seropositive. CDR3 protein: CASSPRGLAREQYF. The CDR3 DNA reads TGTGCCAGCAGTCCACGGGGACTAGCGAGAGAGCAGTACTTC.